This T cell receptor (beta chain) originates from a study of T cell changes during pregnancy in multiple sclerosis (dated by TCRdb to between 2017 and 2020). Looking at the study overall: The study looked at changes in the T cell repertoire across pregnancy in women with multiple sclerosis.

Receptor libraries were prepared by the immunoSEQ multiplex PCR assay. Imported from immuneACCESS, the table was reduced by TCRdb to in-frame sequences with V and J called. These copies leave out some clones; in studies compared against another copy, an unresolved V gene accounts for under half, and the cause of the remainder is not known. The sample table shows approximately 100,000 clones, and 94% are seen once. The ten largest account for 0.7% to 0.9% of the sample. The germline V and J ends show losses of 7 bases and 2 bases respectively, and no gene match explains 4 bases of the junction. There are 13 amino acids in the CDR3, from cysteine to phenylalanine inclusive. Of the read, only the CDR3 DNA is kept; its 39 bases are in frame from base 1. For CDR1 and CDR2, the germline V gene lists SGHRS and YFSETQ. To note about this clone: What antigen it recognizes has not been identified. No much larger clone is present one base from it, and per-base qualities are unavailable.

This receptor chain uses TRBV5-1 and TRBJ2-3; TRBD2 lines up with 7 middle nucleotides. The sequences come from peripheral blood, collected before pregnancy. This TCR came from a female donor with multiple sclerosis, enrolled in a pregnancy study. CDR3 protein: CASARGDTDTQYF. The bases read TGCGCCAGCGCCCGGGGGGACACAGATACGCAGTATTTT.